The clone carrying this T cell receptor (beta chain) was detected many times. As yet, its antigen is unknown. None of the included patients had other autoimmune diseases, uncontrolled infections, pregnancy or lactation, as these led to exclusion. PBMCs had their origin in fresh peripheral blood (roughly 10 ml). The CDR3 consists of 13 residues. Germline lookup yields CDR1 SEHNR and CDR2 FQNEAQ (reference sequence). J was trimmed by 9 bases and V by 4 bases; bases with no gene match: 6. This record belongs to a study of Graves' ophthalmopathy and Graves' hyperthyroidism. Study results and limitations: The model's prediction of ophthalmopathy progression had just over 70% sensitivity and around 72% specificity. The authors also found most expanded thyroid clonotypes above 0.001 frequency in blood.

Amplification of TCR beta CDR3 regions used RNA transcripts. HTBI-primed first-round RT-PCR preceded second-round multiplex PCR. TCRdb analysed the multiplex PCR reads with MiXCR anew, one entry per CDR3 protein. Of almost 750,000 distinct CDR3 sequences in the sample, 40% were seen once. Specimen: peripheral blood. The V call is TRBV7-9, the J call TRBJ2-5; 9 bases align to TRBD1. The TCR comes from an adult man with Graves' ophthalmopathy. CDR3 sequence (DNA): TGTGCCAGCAGCTCCGGGACAGGGTCGGCCCAGTACTTC. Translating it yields CASSSGTGSAQYF.